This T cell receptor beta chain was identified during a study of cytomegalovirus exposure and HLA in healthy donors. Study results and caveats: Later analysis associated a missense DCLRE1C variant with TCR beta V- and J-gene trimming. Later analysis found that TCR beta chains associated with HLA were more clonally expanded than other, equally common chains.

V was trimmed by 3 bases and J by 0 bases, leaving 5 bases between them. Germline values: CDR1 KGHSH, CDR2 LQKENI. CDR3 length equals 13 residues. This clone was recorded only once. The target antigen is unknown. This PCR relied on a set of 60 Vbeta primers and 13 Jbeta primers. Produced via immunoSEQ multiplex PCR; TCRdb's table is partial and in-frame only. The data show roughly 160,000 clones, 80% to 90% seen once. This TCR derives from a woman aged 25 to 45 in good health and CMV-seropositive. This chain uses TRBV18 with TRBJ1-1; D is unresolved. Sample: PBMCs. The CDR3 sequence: CASSPPVNTEAFF. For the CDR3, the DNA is TGTGCCAGCTCACCTCCGGTGAACACTGAAGCTTTCTTT.